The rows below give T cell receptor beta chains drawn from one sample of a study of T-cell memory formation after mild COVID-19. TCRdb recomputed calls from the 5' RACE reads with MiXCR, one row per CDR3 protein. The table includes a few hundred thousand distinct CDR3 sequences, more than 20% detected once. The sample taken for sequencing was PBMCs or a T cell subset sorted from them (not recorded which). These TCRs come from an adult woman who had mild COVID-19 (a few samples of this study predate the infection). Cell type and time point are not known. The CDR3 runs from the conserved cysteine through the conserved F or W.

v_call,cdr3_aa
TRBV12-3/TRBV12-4,CASSSEAGDEQFF
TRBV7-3,CASSLLPPYSGGGDEQFF
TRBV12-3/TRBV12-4,CASSLAGPEEQFF
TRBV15,CATETGNSPLHF
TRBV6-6,CASSPEHKRKGDRAKNTEAFF
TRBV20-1,CSAAKWSSYNEQFF
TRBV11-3,CASSPAGQRNEQFF
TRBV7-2,CASSLIWYEQYF
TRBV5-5,CASSLRQALNQPQHF
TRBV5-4,CASREGLRLSEQYF
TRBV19,CASSITLAKNIQYF
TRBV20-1,CSASRRTEQYF
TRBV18,CASSPPGGGSEQFF
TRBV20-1,CSARPYSAEQFF
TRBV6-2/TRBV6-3,CASSGTSGGQAFF
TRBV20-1,CSAPDPGGLYEQYF
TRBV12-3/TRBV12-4,CASREGSGPGYGYTF
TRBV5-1,CASSTDASGTNYGYTF
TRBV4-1,CASSQTTPGQQNTEAFF
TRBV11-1,CASSLAGSGPSYNEQFF
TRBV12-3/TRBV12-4,CASSRSGGAFGEQFF
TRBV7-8,CASSSRTGGHEQYF
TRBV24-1,CATSDAPTSGHNEQFF
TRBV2,CASKGVTGELFF
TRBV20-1,CSALSSDGYTF
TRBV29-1,CSVEEGGLAEKLFF
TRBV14,CASSYGQQDGYTF
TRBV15,CATSSGGGRSYNEQFF
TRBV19,CASSIQGVGELFF
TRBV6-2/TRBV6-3,CASSYGRGSEQFF
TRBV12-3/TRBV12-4,CASSRDRPYGYTF
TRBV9,CASSVVGEHEQFF
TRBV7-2,CASGPTGYNEQFF
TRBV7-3,CASSLSPNEQFF
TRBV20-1,CSARRTRDRGSYEQYF
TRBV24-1,CATSDAETGELFF
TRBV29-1,CSERSGPQETQYF
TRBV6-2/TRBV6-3,CASTTDRVLSYEQYF
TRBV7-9,CASSLDRSTYEQYF
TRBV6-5,CASSYGGIQPQHF
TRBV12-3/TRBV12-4,CASSLQGNGGNYGYTF
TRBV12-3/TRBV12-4,CASSFPGATLQRPPKQYF
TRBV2,CASTRDKLYEQYF
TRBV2,CASSEQYNEQFF
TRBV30,CAWSVYGGDEQYF
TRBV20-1,CSARKVPTNEKMFF
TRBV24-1,CATSDGAGGLYNEQFF
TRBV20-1,CSAAGTGDSPLHF
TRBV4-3,CASSVLSGNTIYF
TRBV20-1,CSARWTHANTGELFF
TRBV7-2,CASSLQAGGLDTQYF
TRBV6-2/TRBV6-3,CASSPSDGNTEAFF
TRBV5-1,CASAPLAGVVTGELFF
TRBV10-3,CAIGAGLAGAYEQYF
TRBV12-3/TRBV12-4,CASSSTGGMSSETQYF
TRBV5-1,CASSFGTGTSYEQYF
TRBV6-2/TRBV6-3,CASSLAGTTNNEQFF
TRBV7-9,CASSILAGVLDF